These 10 T cell receptor beta chains share one sample of origin, sequenced in a study of blood T cell repertoires in COVID-19. Generated by immunoSEQ multiplex PCR, the TCRdb table keeps only in-frame clones and is missing some. The data contain about 110,000 clones, around 83% of them seen just once; the ten biggest clones take up less than 5%. Sequencing was carried out using peripheral blood. The source of these receptors is a woman aged 70-85 years with acute or convalescent COVID-19.

Only one count was recorded for this clone. The J gene is TRBJ2-2, the V gene TRBV18; TRBD2 matches at 11 bases. This CDR3 is 20 amino acids long. Germline loops: CDR1 KGHSH, CDR2 LQKENI. The trim removed 1 base at V and 4 bases at J, leaving 14 bases unmatched. The CDR3 reads CASSPRPTSGVHRGTGELFF. DNA for the CDR3: TGTGCCAGCTCACCACGGCCGACTAGCGGGGTTCACCGGGGCACCGGGGAGCTGTTTTTT.

This clone was counted only a few times. The V gene is TRBV19, the J gene TRBJ1-1; D may be TRBD1 (6 bases). In germline, CDR1 is LNHDA, CDR2 SQIVND (reference sequence). This CDR3 contains 16 residues. V lost 6 bases and J lost 4, with 21 bases in between. This CDR3 is CASRGVRAGAATEAFF. The DNA of the CDR3 is TGTGCCAGTAGAGGGGTCCGGGCAGGGGCCGCCACTGAAGCTTTCTTT.

The chain joins TRBV28 to TRBJ1-2; weak D call: TRBD1 (5 bases). Germline loops: CDR1 MDHEN, CDR2 SYDVKM. CDR3 length equals 14 residues. Trimming removed 4 bases from V and 4 bases from J, with 13 bases in between. CDR3 in amino acids: CASSSHGQIYGYTF. The CDR3 nucleotides are TGTGCCAGCAGTTCACACGGACAAATCTATGGCTACACCTTC.

The chain employs TRBV6-1 and TRBJ1-2, with a possible D match to TRBD1 (6 bases). Trimming took off 1 base at V and 8 bases at J, with 17 bases between the two ends. Germline CDR1 MNHNS, CDR2 SASEGT. CDR3 length: 15 residues. The DNA of the CDR3 is TGTGCCAGCAGTGAAGATACAGGGACAACGAGGGGCTACACCTTC. Translated: CASSEDTGTTRGYTF.

This chain links TRBV24-1 with TRBJ1-5, with a weak D call TRBD1 (5 bases). This CDR3 is 12 amino acids long. The germline CDR1 and CDR2 sequences are KGHDR and SFDVKD. V dropped 7 bases and J dropped 5 bases, with 8 bases sitting between them. As DNA, the CDR3 is TGTGCCACCAGCAGGGTGGATCAGCCCCAGCATTTT. Translation gives CATSRVDQPQHF.

The chain carries TRBV5-6 and TRBJ2-7, with TRBD2 identical over 12 bases. CDR3 length: 17 amino acids. Germline-derived CDR1 and CDR2 are SGHDT and YYEEEE. Unmatched junction bases numbered 5, after V lost 0 bases and J lost 1 base. In DNA, the CDR3 is TGTGCCAGCAGCTTGGAACTAGCGGGGGGCAGTTCCTACGAGCAGTACGTC. Protein: CASSLELAGGSSYEQYV.

This rearrangement joins TRBV11-2 to TRBJ2-1; 11 bases are a match to TRBD2. Germline loops: CDR1 SGHAT, CDR2 FQNNGV. The CDR3 length is 17 residues. Losses at the gene ends were 3 bases for V and 0 bases for J; bases not matched to a gene: 4. The CDR3 nucleotides are TGTGCCAGCAGCTTCCCTAGCGGGGGGAGCTCCTACAATGAGCAGTTCTTC. Its protein product is CASSFPSGGSSYNEQFF.

The rearrangement uses TRBV6-4 and TRBJ1-1, with 7 bases identical to TRBD1. The CDR3 is made up of 14 amino acids. Germline CDR1 is MRHNA and CDR2 is SNTAGT. Trimming cost V 8 bases and J 0 bases; bases outside gene matches: 6. CDR3 region: CASFPQGVNTEAFF. The CDR3 DNA reads as TGTGCCAGCTTCCCGCAGGGGGTGAACACTGAAGCTTTCTTT.

The chain couples TRBV10-3 to TRBJ1-4; D gene uncertain. There are 15 residues in the CDR3. Deletions cut 6 bases from V and 0 bases from J, with 11 bases between. CDR1 and CDR2 (germline): ENHRY, SYGVKD. This chain's CDR3 is CAISAAQTTNEKLFF. The CDR3, as DNA: TGTGCCATCAGCGCGGCTCAGACAACTAATGAAAAACTGTTTTTT.

This clone occurred once. CDR3 nucleotide sequence: TGCGCCAGCAGCCAATGGACTAGCGGGAGGGATAATGAGCAGTTCTTC. Amino acids: CASSQWTSGRDNEQFF. The V call is TRBV4-1, the J call TRBJ2-1, with 15 bases identical to TRBD2. V lost 2 bases to trimming and J lost 7 bases; unmatched junction nucleotides: 3. There are 16 residues in the CDR3. Germline CDR1 is MGHRA and CDR2 is YSYEKL.